This T cell receptor beta chain is drawn from a study of technical replicates of blood from several donors. Sequencing used immunoSEQ multiplex PCR; TCRdb keeps in-frame clones, though not all of them. The sample holds tens of thousands of clones, 70% to 90% seen once. The specimen sequenced was PBMCs. This TCR came from a human donor in good health. Some clones in this sample may be carry-over from other donors' samples.

This CDR3 reads CASSTGVANYGYTF. The DNA of the CDR3 is TGTGCCAGCAGTACAGGGGTCGCTAACTATGGCTACACCTTC. The V gene is TRBV7-9, the J gene TRBJ1-2; 7 bases align to TRBD1. CDR1 and CDR2 from the germline V gene are SEHNR and FQNEAQ (reference sequence). Germline trimming cut 6 bases from V and 0 bases from J; bases unmatched to any gene: 4. This CDR3 has 14 amino acids.